What follows is one T cell receptor beta chain and its context. Its cognate antigen is unknown. This specimen belongs to a study of cytomegalovirus exposure and HLA in healthy donors. CDR1 and CDR2 (germline): SGHTA, FQGNSA. The CDR3 totals 16 residues. V dropped 1 base and J dropped 0 bases, with 10 bases sitting between them. Study observations and caveats: A later analysis reportedly identified an Asian-associated ancestry cluster as carrying fewer N-insertions than the approximately 670-donor mean. Later on, an analysis tied 15,000 or so TCR beta sequences to HLA alleles at 0.05 false discovery rate.

PCR involved 60 Vbeta and 13 Jbeta primers. The data were produced by immunoSEQ multiplex PCR, yet TCRdb's version contains in-frame clones alone and is incomplete. This table holds about 150,000 clones, just under 70% found once. The rearrangement uses TRBV7-2 and TRBJ2-1; D remains unclear. The clonotype originates from a man aged 55 to 69 in good health and CMV-seronegative. Sequencing input: PBMCs. The CDR3 DNA sequence: TGTGCCAGCAGCTTAGATCGACGGAGCTCCTACAATGAGCAGTTCTTC. Its translation is CASSLDRRSSYNEQFF.